This entry describes one T cell receptor (beta chain). Its antigen is as yet unknown. The CDR3 has 13 residues. Trimming took 4 bases from V and 2 from J, leaving 9 bases between them. Germline V gives CDR1 SGHRS, CDR2 YFSETQ. The entry originates in a study of T cells after yellow fever vaccination. Regarding the study as a whole: Among primary-vaccination clones, most reappeared after the booster, at around 97% for CD4 and 85% to 90% for CD8. Faster peaking, at day 5 versus 15, marked a secondary response that was weaker.

The TCR cDNA carried a universal primer site and UMIs from 5'RACE template switching. Via MiXCR, TCRdb re-called the 5' RACE reads, giving one row per CDR3 protein. The data show over 250,000 distinct CDR3 sequences, with about 4% seen just once and just under 25% held by the top ten. The clonotype comes from a man aged 18 to 30 who received the YFV17D yellow fever vaccine. This sequence joins TRBV5-1 and TRBJ2-5; D is ambiguous. This material consisted of PBMCs, taken 5 days after the yellow fever booster vaccination. The CDR3, as DNA: TGCGCCAGCAGCCCCCTGTCTCAAGAGACCCAGTACTTC. This encodes CASSPLSQETQYF.